This T cell receptor (beta chain) was captured in a study of cytomegalovirus exposure and HLA in healthy donors. Both 60 Vbeta primers and 13 Jbeta primers went into the PCR. TCRdb's copy holds only in-frame clones and misses some; the assay was immunoSEQ multiplex PCR. The sample comprises 150,000 to 200,000 clones, roughly 80% of which are singletons, and about 0.77% rests with the top ten. The germline gives CDR1 MDHEN, CDR2 SYDVKM. V was pared by 6 bases and J by 5 bases, with 7 bases of the junction left unmatched. The CDR3 covers 14 residues. This chain joins TRBV28 and TRBJ2-4; the match to TRBD2 covers 7 bases. This clonotype was obtained from a young woman in good health and CMV-seronegative. Sequenced: PBMCs. In DNA form, the CDR3 reads TGTGCCAGCAGCCAAGGGCGGGAGCAAAACATTCAGTACTTC. It specifies CASSQGREQNIQYF.